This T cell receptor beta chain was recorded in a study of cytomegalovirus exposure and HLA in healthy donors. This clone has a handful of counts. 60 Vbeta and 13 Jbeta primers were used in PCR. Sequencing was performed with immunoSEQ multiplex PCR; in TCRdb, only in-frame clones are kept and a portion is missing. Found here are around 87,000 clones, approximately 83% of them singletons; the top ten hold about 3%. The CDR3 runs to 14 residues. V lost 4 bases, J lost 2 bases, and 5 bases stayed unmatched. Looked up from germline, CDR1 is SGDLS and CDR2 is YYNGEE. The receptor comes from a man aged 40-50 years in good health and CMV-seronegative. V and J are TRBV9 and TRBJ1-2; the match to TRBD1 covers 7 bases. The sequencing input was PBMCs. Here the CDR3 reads CASSTAGQNYGYTF. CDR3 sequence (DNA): TGTGCCAGCAGCACCGCGGGACAGAACTATGGCTACACCTTC.